The 11 T cell receptor beta chains below all came from one sample that was sequenced in a study of blood T cell repertoires in COVID-19. This table comes from immunoSEQ multiplex PCR, and its TCRdb copy is limited to in-frame clones, with some not included. The repertoire includes around 220,000 clones, approximately 90% of them detected once, and 3.5% to 4.5% sits in the top ten. Sequencing input: peripheral blood. The source is a man in his fifties with acute or convalescent COVID-19.

The chain couples TRBV7-8 to TRBJ1-1; no definite D call. With 7 bases removed from V and 1 base from J, the gap between germline ends came to 10 bases. CDR1 is SGHVS and CDR2 is FQNEAQ in the germline V gene. This CDR3 is built from 13 residues. As DNA, the CDR3 is TGTGCCAGCAAGTCGGGGTCGAACACTGAAGCTTTCTTT. Its translation: CASKSGSNTEAFF. Supplemented by reference TRBV7-8 and TRBJ1-1, the full variable domain reads GAGVSQSPRYKVAKRGQDVALRCDPISGHVSLFWYQQALGQGPEFLTYFQNEAQLDKSGLPSDRFFAERPEGSVSTLKIQRTQQEDSAVYLCASKSGSNTEAFFGQGTRLTVV.

This chain connects TRBV10-3 to TRBJ1-3, with TRBD1 matching over 8 bases. Germline V lookup: CDR1 ENHRY, CDR2 SYGVKD. With 4 bases clipped from V and 0 bases from J, the junction kept 14 bases outside the gene matches. The CDR3 covers 19 residues. The CDR3 here is CAISAPELTGDSSGNTIYF. CDR3 nucleotide sequence: TGTGCCATCAGTGCCCCCGAATTGACAGGGGATTCCTCTGGAAACACCATATATTTT.

V is TRBV3-1 (or the pseudogene TRBV3-2) and J is TRBJ2-1, with 7 bases fitting TRBD1. The V and J ends lost 3 bases and 8 bases, in that order; junction bases with no gene match: 4. The germline V gene has CDR1 LGHDT and CDR2 YNNKEL (reference sequence). The CDR3 is 13 amino acids. The CDR3 nucleotides are TGTGCCAGCAGCCAGACAGGGTTTGATGAGCAGTTCTTC. Protein product: CASSQTGFDEQFF.

This chain joins TRBV12-5 and TRBJ2-7, with 15 nucleotides matching TRBD2. Per germline, CDR1 LGHNT and CDR2 FRNRAP. V lost 6 bases and J lost 0; bases outside the gene matches: 15. The CDR3 length is 20 residues. The DNA for the CDR3 is TGTGCTAGTGGGGACCCTCCCGGGACTAGCGGGGGGCCCCCCTCCTACGAGCAGTACTTC. This encodes CASGDPPGTSGGPPSYEQYF.

The chain is built from TRBV15 and TRBJ1-6, with TRBD1 identical over 9 bases. The CDR3 totals 15 residues. Germline V lookup: CDR1 LNHNV, CDR2 YYDKDF (reference sequence). V shed 0 bases, J shed 7 bases, and the junction held 1 base outside the gene matches. In nucleotides, the CDR3 is TGTGCCACCAGCAGAGAGGACAGGGGAAATTCACCCCTCCACTTT. The encoded protein is CATSREDRGNSPLHF.

The chain uses TRBV19 and TRBJ2-3; 9 bases are shared with TRBD2. The germline CDR1 and CDR2 sequences are LNHDA and SQIVND (reference sequence). This CDR3 spans 16 amino acids. The J segment lost 1 base and the V segment lost 5 bases, leaving 7 bases of the junction unmatched. The CDR3 sequence is CASSSGTSSGTDTQYF. Here the CDR3 DNA reads TGTGCCAGTAGTTCCGGGACTAGCAGCGGCACAGATACGCAGTATTTT.

Only one count was recorded for this clone. The chain recombines TRBV3-1 (or the pseudogene TRBV3-2) with TRBJ1-1, with D possibly TRBD1 on 5 matching bases. The germline V gene has CDR1 LGHDT and CDR2 YNNKEL (reference sequence). The CDR3 runs to 14 residues. With 4 bases removed from V and 6 bases from J, the gap between germline ends came to 15 bases. CDR3 region: CASSPRAGGSEAFF. CDR3 coding DNA: TGTGCCAGCAGCCCCAGGGCCGGGGGGTCTGAAGCTTTCTTT.

The V and J genes are TRBV7-2 and TRBJ2-5; no reliable D call. Germline CDR1 SGHTA, CDR2 FQGNSA. Trimming removed 0 bases at V and 5 bases at J, with 10 bases between. This CDR3 region has 14 residues. CDR3 protein: CASSLAPGRETQYF. The CDR3, as DNA: TGTGCCAGCAGCTTAGCCCCAGGCCGGGAGACCCAGTACTTC.

This chain uses TRBV7-9 with TRBJ2-7; no reliable D call. The V and J ends lost 1 base and 5 bases respectively, with 9 bases between them. The CDR3 has 13 residues. Germline V CDR1 and CDR2: SEHNR, FQNEAQ (reference sequence). The CDR3 nucleotides read TGTGCCAGCAGCTTAGGTGTGGCCCACGAGCAGTACTTC. Its protein is CASSLGVAHEQYF. The full variable domain, with the rest looked up from reference TRBV7-9 and TRBJ2-7, is DTGVSQNPRHKITKRGQNVTFRCDPISEHNRLYWYRQTLGQGPEFLTYFQNEAQLEKSRLLSDRFSAERPKGSFSTLEIQRTEQGDSAMYLCASSLGVAHEQYFGPGTRLTVT.

The genes are TRBV19 and TRBJ2-5, with a possible D match to TRBD1 (6 bases). Deletions cut 6 bases from V and 5 bases from J, with 13 bases between. The CDR3 is 13 residues long. Germline V lookup: CDR1 LNHDA, CDR2 SQIVND (reference sequence). The CDR3 region is CASSSGVWETQYF. The CDR3 region has the DNA TGTGCCAGTAGCTCAGGGGTGTGGGAGACCCAGTACTTC.

This chain links TRBV27 with TRBJ2-5; TRBD2 might be the D (5 bases). V was clipped by 3 bases and J by 5 bases, with 7 bases between them. CDR3 length: 12 amino acids. The V gene's germline CDR1 is MNHEY and CDR2 SMNVEV (reference sequence). In DNA, the CDR3 is TGTGCCAGCAGTTTTCCGGGGGAGACCCAGTACTTC. It codes for CASSFPGETQYF.